Given below is one T cell receptor beta chain in context. Study processing details: Amplification of reference gene primers provided the estimated nucleated cell counts. Sequenced by immunoSEQ multiplex PCR; TCRdb stores in-frame clones only, minus some. D and trimming were read from the DNA, whereas the V and J calls and clone size are those reported in that table. The data show roughly 250,000 clones, with about four fifths seen just once and approximately 4.8% held by the top ten. These data belong to a study of blood T cell repertoires in COVID-19. Study-wide context: Acute and convalescent COVID-19 samples came from the United States, Italy and Spain.

Trimming took off 6 bases at V and 5 bases at J, with 8 bases between the two ends. The CDR3 has 12 amino acids. Source material: peripheral blood. The sequence was obtained from a woman in her 70s with acute or convalescent COVID-19. This rearrangement joins TRBV12-3 or TRBV12-4 to TRBJ1-5; unclear D gene. CDR3 amino acids: CASSPTYQPQHF. Written as DNA, the CDR3 is TGTGCCAGCAGCCCTACGTATCAGCCCCAGCATTTT.